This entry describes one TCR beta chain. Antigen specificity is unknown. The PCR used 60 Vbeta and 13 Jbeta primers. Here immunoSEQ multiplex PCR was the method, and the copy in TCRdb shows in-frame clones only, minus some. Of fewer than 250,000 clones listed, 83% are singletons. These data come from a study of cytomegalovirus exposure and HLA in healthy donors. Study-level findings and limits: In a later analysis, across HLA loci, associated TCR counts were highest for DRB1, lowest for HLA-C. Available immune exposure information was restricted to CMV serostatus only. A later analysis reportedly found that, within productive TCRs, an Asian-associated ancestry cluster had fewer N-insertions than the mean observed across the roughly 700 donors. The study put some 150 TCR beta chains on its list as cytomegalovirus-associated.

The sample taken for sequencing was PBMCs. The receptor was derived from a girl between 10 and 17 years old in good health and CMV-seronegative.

The CDR3 reads CSVEDPLRTGKGYTF. Here the CDR3 DNA reads TGCAGCGTTGAAGATCCGCTACGGACAGGAAAAGGCTACACCTTC. V is TRBV29-1 and J is TRBJ1-2, with TRBD1 matching over 7 bases. Germline loops: CDR1 SQVTM, CDR2 ANQGSEA. CDR3 length equals 15 residues. J was trimmed by 8 bases and V by 0 bases; bases with no gene match: 12. The whole variable domain, remainder taken from reference TRBV29-1 and TRBJ1-2, is SAVISQKPSRDICQRGTSLTIQCQVDSQVTMMFWYRQQPGQSLTLIATANQGSEATYESGFVIDKFPISRPNLTFSTLTVSNMSPEDSSIYLCSVEDPLRTGKGYTFGSGTRLTVV.